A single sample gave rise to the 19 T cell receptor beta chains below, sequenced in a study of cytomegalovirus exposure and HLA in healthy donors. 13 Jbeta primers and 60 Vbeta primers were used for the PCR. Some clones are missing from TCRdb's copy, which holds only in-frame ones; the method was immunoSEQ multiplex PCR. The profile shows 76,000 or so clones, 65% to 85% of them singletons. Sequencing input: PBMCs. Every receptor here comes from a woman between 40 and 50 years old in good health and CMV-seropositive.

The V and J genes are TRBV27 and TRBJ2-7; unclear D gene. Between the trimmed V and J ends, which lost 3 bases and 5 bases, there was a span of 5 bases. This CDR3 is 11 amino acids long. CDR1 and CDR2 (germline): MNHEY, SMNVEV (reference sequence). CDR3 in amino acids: CASSFGNEQYF. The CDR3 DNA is TGTGCCAGCAGTTTCGGTAACGAGCAGTACTTC.

As DNA, the CDR3 is TGTGCCAGCAGCTTGACTGGGACAGGACTAGCGGGAGCCGAGCAGTACTTC. Its translation is CASSLTGTGLAGAEQYF. The chain links TRBV5-6 to TRBJ2-7; the match to TRBD2 covers 13 bases. The CDR3 consists of 17 residues. From germline, CDR1 is SGHDT and CDR2 YYEEEE. V was pared by 1 base and J by 6 bases, with 10 bases of the junction left unmatched.

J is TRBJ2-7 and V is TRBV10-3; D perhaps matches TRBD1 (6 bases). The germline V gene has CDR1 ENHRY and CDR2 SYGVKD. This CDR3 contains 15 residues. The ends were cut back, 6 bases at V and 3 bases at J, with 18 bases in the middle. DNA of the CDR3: TGTGCCATCAGCGACCCCGGGACATCCGACTACGAGCAGTACTTC. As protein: CAISDPGTSDYEQYF.

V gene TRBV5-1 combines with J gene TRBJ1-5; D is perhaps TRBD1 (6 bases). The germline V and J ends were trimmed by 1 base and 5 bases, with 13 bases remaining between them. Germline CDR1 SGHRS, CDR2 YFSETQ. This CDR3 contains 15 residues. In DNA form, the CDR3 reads TGCGCCAGCAGCTTGATATCAGGGGCGGATCAGCCCCAGCATTTT. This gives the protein CASSLISGADQPQHF.

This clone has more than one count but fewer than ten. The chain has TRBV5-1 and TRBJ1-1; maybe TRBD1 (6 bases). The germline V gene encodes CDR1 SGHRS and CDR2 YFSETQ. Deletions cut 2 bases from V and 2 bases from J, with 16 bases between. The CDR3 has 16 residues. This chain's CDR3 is CASSFTGGEGNTEAFF. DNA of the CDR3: TGCGCCAGCAGCTTCACGGGGGGCGAAGGAAACACTGAAGCTTTCTTT.

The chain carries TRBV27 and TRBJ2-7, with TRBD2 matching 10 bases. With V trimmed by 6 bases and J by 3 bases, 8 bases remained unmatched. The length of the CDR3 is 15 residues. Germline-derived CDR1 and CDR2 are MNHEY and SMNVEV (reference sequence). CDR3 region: CASSLGTSAGYEQYF. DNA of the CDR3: TGTGCCAGCAGCCTGGGGACTAGCGCTGGCTACGAGCAGTACTTC.

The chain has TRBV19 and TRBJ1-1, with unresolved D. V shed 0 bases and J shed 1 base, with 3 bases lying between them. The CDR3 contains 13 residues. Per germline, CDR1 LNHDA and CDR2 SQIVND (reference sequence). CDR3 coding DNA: TGTGCCAGTAGTATAGATAAGAACACTGAAGCTTTCTTT. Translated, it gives CASSIDKNTEAFF.

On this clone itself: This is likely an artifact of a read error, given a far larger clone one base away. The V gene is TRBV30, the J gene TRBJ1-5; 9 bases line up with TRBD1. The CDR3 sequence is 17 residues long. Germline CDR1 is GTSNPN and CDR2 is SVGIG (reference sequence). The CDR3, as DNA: TGTGGCTGGAGTGCACAGGGGGCACTGGGGGGCAATCAGCCCCAGCATTTT. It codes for CGWSAQGALGGNQPQHF.

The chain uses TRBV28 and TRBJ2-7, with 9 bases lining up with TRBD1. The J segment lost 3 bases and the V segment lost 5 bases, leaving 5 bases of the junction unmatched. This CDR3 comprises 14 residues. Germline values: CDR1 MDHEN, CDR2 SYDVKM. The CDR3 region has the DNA TGTGCCAGCAGTACCGGACAGGGGCTCTACGAGCAGTACTTC. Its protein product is CASSTGQGLYEQYF.

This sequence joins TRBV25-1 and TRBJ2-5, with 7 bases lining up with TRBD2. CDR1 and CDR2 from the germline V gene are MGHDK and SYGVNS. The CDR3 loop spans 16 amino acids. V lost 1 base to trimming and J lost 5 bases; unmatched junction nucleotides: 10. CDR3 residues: CASSESRGIGRETQYF. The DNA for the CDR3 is TGTGCCAGCAGTGAATCTCGGGGGATCGGGAGGGAGACCCAGTACTTC.

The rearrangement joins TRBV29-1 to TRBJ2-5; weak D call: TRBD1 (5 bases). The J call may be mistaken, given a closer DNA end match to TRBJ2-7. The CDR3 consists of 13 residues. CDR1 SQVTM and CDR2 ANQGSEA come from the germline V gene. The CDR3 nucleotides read TGCAGCGTTGAACGGACATTCTCCTACGAGCAGTACTTC. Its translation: CSVERTFSYEQYF.

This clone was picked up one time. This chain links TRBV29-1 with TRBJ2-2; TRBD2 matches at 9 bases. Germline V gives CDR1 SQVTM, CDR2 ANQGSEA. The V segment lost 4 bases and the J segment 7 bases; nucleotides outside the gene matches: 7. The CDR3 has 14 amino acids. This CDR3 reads CSVAASGTLGELFF. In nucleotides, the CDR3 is TGCAGCGTTGCTGCTAGCGGGACTCTCGGGGAGCTGTTTTTT.

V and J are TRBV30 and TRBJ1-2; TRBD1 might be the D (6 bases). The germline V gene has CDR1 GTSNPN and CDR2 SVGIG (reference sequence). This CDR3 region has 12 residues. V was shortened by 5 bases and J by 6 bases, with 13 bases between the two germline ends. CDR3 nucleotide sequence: TGTGCCTGGGTACAGGGATTGGATGGCTACACCTTC. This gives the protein CAWVQGLDGYTF.

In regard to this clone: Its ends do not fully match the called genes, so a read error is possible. The CDR3 loop reads CASSNGQGNEQFF. The CDR3 DNA is TGTGCTAGCAGCAACGGACAGGGCAATGAGCAGTTCTTC. The chain combines TRBV7-7 with TRBJ2-1, with TRBD1 identical over 8 bases. Per germline, CDR1 SSHAT and CDR2 FNYEAQ (reference sequence). CDR3 length equals 13 residues.

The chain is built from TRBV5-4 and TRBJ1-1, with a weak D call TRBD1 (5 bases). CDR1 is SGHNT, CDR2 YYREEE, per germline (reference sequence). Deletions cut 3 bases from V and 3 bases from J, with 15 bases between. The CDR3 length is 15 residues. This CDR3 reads CASSSGVNSDTEAFF. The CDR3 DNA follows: TGTGCCAGCAGCTCGGGGGTGAATTCTGACACTGAAGCTTTCTTT.

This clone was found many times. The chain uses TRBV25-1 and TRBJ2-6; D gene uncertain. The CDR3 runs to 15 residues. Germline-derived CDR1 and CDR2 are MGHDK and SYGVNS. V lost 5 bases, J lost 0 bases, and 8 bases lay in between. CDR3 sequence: CASSPPRSGANVLTF. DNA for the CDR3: TGTGCCAGCAGTCCGCCGCGCTCTGGGGCCAACGTCCTGACTTTC.

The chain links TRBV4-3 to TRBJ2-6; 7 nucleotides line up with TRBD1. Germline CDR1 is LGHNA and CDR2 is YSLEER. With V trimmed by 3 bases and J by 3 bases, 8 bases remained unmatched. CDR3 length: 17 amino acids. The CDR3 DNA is TGCGCCAGCAGCCAGAACAGGGGCCGCGGTGGGGCCAACGTCCTGACTTTC. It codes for CASSQNRGRGGANVLTF.

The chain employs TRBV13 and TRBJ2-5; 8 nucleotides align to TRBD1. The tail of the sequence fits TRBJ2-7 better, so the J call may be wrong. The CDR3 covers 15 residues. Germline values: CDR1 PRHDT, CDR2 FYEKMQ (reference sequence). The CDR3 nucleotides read TGTGCCAGCAGCTTAGTGGCAGGGGGCACGTACGAGCAGTACTTC. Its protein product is CASSLVAGGTYEQYF.

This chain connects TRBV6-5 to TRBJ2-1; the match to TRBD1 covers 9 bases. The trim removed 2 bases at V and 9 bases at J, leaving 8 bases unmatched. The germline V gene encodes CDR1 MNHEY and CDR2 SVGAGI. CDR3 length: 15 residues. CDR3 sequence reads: CASSYTRTGASEQFF. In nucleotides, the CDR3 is TGTGCCAGCAGTTACACCCGGACAGGGGCAAGTGAGCAGTTCTTC.